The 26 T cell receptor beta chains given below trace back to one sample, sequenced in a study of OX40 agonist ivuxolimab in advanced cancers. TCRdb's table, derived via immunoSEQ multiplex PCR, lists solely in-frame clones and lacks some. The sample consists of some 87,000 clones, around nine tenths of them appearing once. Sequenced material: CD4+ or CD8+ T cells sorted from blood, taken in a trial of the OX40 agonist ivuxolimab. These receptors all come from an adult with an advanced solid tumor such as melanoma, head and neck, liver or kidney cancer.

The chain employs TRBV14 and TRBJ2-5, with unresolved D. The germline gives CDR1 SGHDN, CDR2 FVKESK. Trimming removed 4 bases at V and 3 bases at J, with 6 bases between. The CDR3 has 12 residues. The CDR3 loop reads CASSRHEETQYF. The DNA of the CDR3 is TGTGCCAGCAGCCGGCACGAAGAGACCCAGTACTTC. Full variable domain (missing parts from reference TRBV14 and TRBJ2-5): EAGVTQFPSHSVIEKGQTVTLRCDPISGHDNLYWYRRVMGKEIKFLLHFVKESKQDESGMPNNRFLAERTGGTYSTLKVQPAELEDSGVYFCASSRHEETQYFGPGTRLLVL.

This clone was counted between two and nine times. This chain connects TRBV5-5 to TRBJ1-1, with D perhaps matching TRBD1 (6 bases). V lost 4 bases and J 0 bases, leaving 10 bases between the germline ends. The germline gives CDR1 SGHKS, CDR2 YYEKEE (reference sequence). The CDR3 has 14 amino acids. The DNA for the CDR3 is TGTGCCAGCAGCCGGACAGAGGTGAACACTGAAGCTTTCTTT. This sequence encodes CASSRTEVNTEAFF.

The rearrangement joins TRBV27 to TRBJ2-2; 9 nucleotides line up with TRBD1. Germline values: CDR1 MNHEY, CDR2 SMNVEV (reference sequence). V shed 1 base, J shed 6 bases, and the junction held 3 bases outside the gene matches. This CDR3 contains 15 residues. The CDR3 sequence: CASSLFGDRAGELFF. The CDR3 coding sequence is TGTGCCAGCAGTTTATTCGGGGACAGGGCCGGGGAGCTGTTTTTT.

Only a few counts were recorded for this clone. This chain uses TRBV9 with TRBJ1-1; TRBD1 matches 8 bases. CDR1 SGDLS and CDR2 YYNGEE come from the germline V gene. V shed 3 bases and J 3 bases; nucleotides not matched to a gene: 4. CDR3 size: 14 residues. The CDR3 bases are TGTGCCAGCAGCGCAGGACAGGGCCACACTGAAGCTTTCTTT. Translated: CASSAGQGHTEAFF.

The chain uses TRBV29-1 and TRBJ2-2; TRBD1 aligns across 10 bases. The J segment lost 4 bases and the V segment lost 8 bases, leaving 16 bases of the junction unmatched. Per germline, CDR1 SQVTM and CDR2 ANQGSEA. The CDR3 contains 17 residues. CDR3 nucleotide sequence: TGCAGCCTGTGGGGGGCGGGACAGGGGACGAGCACCGGGGAGCTGTTTTTT. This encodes CSLWGAGQGTSTGELFF.

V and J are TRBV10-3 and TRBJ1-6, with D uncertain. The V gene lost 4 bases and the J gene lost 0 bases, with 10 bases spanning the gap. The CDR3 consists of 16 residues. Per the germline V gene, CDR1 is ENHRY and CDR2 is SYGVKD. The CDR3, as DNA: TGTGCCATCAGTGGACCGCCGAGCTCCTATAATTCACCCCTCCACTTT. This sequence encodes CAISGPPSSYNSPLHF.

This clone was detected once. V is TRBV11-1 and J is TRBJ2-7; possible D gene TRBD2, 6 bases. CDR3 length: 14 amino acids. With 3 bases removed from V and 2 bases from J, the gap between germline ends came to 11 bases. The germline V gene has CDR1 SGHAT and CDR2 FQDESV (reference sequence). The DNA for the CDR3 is TGTGCCAGCAGCTTTAGCGGAGGGACCTACGAGCAGTACTTC. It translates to CASSFSGGTYEQYF.

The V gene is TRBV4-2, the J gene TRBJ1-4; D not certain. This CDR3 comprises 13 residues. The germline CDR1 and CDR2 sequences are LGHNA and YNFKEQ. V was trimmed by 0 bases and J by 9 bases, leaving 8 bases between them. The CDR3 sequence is CASSQDLVKKLFF. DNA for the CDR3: TGTGCCAGCAGCCAAGATTTGGTGAAAAAACTGTTTTTT.

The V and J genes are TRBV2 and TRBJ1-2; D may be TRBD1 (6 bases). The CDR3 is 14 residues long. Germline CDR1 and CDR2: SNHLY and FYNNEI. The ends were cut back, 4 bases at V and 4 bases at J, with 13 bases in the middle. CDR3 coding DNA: TGTGCCAGCAGTGTAGGACAGACTACCTATGGCTACACCTTC. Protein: CASSVGQTTYGYTF. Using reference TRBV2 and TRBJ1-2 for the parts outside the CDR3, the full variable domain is EPEVTQTPSHQVTQMGQEVILRCVPISNHLYFYWYRQILGQKVEFLVSFYNNEISEKSEIFDDQFSVERPDGSNFTLKIRSTKLEDSAMYFCASSVGQTTYGYTFGSGTRLTVV.

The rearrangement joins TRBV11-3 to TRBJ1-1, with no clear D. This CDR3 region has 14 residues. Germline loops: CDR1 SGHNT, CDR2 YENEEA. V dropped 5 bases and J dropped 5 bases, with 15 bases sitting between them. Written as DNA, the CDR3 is TGTGCCAGCAGCAAAAACCCAGTGTTAACTGAAGCTTTCTTT. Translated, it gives CASSKNPVLTEAFF.

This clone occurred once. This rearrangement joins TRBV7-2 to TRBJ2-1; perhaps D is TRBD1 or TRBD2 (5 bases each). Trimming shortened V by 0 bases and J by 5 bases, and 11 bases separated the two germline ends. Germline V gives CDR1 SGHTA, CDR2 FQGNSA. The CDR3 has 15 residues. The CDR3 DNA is TGTGCCAGCAGCTTAGCGGGACGGGCGGACAATGAGCAGTTCTTC. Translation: CASSLAGRADNEQFF.

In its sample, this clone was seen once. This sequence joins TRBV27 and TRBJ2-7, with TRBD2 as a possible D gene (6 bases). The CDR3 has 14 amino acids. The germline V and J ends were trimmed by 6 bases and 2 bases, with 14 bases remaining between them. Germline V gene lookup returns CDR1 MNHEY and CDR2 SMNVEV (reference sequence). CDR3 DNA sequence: TGTGCCAGCAGCCCCTGGGGGGACCCCTACGAGCAGTACTTC. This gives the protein CASSPWGDPYEQYF.

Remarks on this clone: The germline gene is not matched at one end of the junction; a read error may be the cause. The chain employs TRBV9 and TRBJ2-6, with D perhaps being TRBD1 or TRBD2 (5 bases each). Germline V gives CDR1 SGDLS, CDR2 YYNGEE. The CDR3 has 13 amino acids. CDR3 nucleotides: TGTGCCAGCAGCGTAGCCGGGGCAAACGTCCTGACTTTC. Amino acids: CASSVAGANVLTF. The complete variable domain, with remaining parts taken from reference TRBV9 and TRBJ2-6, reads DSGVTQTPKHLITATGQRVTLRCSPRSGDLSVYWYQQSLDQGLQFLIQYYNGEERAKGNILERFSAQQFPDLHSELNLSSLELGDSALYFCASSVAGANVLTFGAGSRLTVL.

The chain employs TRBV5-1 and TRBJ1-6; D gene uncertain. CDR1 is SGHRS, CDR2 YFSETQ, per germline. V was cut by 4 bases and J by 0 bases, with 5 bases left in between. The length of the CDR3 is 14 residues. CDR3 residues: CASSQSSYNSPLHF. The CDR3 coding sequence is TGCGCCAGCAGCCAGTCCTCCTATAATTCACCCCTCCACTTT.

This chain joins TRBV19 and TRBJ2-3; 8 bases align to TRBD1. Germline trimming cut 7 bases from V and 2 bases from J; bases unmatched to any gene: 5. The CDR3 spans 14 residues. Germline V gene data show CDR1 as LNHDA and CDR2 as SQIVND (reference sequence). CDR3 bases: TGTGCCAGTACCCGGACAGGGAACACAGATACGCAGTATTTT. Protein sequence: CASTRTGNTDTQYF.

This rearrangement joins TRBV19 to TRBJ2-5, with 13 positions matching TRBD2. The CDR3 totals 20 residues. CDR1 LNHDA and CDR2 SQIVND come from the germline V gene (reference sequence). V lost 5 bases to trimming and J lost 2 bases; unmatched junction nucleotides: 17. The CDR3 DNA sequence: TGTGCCAGTAGTCAAACCCGGACTAGCGGGGGAGATAGGGTGCAAGAGACCCAGTACTTC. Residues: CASSQTRTSGGDRVQETQYF.

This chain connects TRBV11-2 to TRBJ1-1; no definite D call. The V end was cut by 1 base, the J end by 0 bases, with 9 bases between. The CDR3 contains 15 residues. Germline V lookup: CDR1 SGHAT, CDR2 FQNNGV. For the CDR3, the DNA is TGTGCCAGCAGCTTAGGTGTGGCCCTGAACACTGAAGCTTTCTTT. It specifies CASSLGVALNTEAFF.

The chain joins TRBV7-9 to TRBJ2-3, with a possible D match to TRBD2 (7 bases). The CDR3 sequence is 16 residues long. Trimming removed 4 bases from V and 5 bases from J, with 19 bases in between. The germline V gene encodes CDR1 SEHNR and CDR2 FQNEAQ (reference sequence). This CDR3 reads CASSSDRGGWLDTQYF. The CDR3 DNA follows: TGTGCCAGCAGCTCCGATAGGGGGGGCTGGTTAGATACGCAGTATTTT.

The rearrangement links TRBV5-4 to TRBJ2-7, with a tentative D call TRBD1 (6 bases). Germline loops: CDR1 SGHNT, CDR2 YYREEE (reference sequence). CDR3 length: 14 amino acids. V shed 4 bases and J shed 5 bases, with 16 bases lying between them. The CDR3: CASSPGTSHDEQYF. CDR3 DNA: TGTGCCAGCAGCCCAGGGACATCTCACGACGAGCAGTACTTC.

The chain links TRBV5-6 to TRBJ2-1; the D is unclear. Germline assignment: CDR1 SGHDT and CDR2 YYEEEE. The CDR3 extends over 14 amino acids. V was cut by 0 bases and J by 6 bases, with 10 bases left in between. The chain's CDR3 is CASSLGASLNEQFF. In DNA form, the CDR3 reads TGTGCCAGCAGCTTGGGGGCCTCTCTCAATGAGCAGTTCTTC.

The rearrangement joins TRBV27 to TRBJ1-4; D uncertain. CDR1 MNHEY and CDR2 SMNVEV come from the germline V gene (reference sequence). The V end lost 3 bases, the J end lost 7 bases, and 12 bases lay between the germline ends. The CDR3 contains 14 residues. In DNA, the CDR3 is TGTGCCAGCAGTTTGACCCGAAATGGTGAAAAACTGTTTTTT. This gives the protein CASSLTRNGEKLFF.

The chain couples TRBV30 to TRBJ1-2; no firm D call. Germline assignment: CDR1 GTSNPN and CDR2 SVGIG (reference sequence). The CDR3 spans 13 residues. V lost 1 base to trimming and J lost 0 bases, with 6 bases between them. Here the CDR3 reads CAWSGKTNYGYTF. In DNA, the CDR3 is TGTGCCTGGAGTGGGAAGACTAACTATGGCTACACCTTC.

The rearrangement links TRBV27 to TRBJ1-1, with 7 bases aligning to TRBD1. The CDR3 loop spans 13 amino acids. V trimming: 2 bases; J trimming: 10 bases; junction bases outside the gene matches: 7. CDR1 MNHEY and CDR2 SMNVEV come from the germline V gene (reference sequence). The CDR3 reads CASSLIGGGGAFF. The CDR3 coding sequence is TGTGCCAGCAGTTTAATAGGGGGCGGGGGAGCTTTCTTT.

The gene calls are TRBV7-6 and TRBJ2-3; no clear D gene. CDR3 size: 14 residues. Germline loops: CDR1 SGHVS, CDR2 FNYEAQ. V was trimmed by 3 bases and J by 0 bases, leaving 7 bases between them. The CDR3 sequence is CASSFIESTDTQYF. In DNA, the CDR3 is TGTGCCAGCAGCTTCATCGAGAGCACAGATACGCAGTATTTT.

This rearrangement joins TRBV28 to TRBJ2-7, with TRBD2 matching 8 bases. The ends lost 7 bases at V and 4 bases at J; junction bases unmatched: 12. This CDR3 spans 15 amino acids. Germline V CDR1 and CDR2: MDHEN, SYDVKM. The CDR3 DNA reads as TGTGCCAGCACCCATCGGGGGGGGCGATCTTACGAGCAGTACTTC. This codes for CASTHRGGRSYEQYF.

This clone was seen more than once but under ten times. CDR3 sequence (DNA): TGTGCCAGCAGCTACCGGGGAAGAGGGTCACCCCTCCACTTT. Translation: CASSYRGRGSPLHF. The chain is built from TRBV7-9 and TRBJ1-6; no reliable D call. This CDR3 is built from 14 residues. Trimming removed 4 bases at V and 10 bases at J, with 14 bases between. Germline V gives CDR1 SEHNR, CDR2 FQNEAQ (reference sequence).